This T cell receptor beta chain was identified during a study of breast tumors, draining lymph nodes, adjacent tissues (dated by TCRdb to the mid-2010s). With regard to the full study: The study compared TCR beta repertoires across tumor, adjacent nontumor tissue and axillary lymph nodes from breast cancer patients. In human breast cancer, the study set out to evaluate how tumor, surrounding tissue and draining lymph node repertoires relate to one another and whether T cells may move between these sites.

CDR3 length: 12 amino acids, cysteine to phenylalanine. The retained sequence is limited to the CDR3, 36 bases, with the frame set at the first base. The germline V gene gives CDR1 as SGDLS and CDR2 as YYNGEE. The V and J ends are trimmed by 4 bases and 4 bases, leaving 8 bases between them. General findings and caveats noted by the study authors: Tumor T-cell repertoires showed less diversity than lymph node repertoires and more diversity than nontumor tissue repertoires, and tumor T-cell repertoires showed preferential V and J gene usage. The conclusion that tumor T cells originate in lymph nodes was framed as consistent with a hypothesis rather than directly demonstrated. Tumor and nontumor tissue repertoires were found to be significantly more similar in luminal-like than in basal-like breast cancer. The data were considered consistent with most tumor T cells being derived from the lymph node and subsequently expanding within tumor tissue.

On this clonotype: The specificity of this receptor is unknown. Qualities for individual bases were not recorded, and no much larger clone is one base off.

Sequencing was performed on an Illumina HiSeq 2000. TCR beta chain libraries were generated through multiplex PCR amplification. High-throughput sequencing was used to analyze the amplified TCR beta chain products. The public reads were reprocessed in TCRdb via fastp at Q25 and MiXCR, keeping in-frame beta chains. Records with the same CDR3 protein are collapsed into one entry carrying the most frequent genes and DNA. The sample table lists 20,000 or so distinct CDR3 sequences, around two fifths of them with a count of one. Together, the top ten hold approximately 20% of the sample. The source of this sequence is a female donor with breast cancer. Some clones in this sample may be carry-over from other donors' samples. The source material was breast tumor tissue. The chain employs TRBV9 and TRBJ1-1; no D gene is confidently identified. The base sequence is TGTGCCAGCAGCAACACCTTCACTGAAGCTTTCTTT. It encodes CASSNTFTEAFF.